By sample share, the clone carrying this TCR beta chain is large (0.1 to 1%). Amplification of TRBV12-4/TRBJ1-2 clonotypes used adaptor-ligated barcode primers. TCRdb ran MiXCR on the multiplex PCR reads and lists one entry per CDR3 protein. This repertoire includes 85 to 100 distinct CDR3 sequences. The sorted Tregs were CD4+CD25+CD127-/low cells. The CDR3 extends over 13 amino acids. V lost 1 base to trimming and J lost 5 bases, with 8 bases between them. The chain carries TRBV12-3 or TRBV12-4 and TRBJ1-2, with TRBD1 as a possible D gene (5 bases). The receptor was derived from a female donor with breast cancer. What was sequenced was tumor-infiltrating Tregs sorted from the breast tumor. For the CDR3, the DNA is TGTGCCAGCAGTTTAGGAGGGGTTTATGGCTACACCTTC. The encoded protein is CASSLGGVYGYTF.